This record covers a single T cell receptor beta chain. Its specificity is unknown. Time point meaning: baseline, week 1 (first vaccination visit). Treatment described: pre-vaccination baseline after standard-of-care therapy. The data derive from a study of a mutant IDH1 vaccine in newly diagnosed glioma. Study at large: Patients got radiotherapy, temozolomide, or both beforehand, and most got both.

The CDR3 length is 11 residues. CDR1 is DFQATT, CDR2 SNEGSKA, per germline (reference sequence). Trimming took 5 bases from V and 8 from J, leaving 10 bases between them. Method: immunoSEQ multiplex PCR; TCRdb's copy keeps in-frame clones and lacks some. This table holds around 30,000 clones, around 83% found once. Findings and caveats of the study: There were vaccine-induced immune responses in around 94% of the patients.

The chain couples TRBV20-1 to TRBJ2-1, with D unresolved. Sequenced here: peripheral blood mononuclear cells (PBMCs), sampled from a glioma patient treated with radiotherapy, temozolomide or both. The sequence derives from a man aged 50 to 59 with glioma. Some clones in this sample may be carry-over from other donors' samples. The chain's CDR3 is CSAPPRDEQFF. For the CDR3, the DNA is TGCAGTGCTCCCCCTCGGGATGAGCAGTTCTTC.